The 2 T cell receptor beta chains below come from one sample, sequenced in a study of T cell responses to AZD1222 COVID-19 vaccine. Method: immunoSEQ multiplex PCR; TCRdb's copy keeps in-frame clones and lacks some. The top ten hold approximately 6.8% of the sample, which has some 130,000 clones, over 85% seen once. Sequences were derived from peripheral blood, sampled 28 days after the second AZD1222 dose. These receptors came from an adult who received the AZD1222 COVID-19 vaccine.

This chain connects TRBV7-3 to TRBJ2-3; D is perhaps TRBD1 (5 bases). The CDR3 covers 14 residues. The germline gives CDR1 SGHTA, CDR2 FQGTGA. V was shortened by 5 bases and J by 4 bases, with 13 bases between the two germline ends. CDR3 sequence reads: CASSLQGSADTQYF. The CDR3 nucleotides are TGTGCCAGCAGCCTTCAGGGCTCGGCAGATACGCAGTATTTT.

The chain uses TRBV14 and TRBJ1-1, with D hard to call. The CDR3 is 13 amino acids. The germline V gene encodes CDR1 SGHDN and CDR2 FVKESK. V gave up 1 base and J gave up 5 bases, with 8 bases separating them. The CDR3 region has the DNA TGTGCCAGCAGCCAAGCCCTTGGGACTGAAGCTTTCTTT. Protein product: CASSQALGTEAFF.